This entry lists 9 T cell receptor beta chains sequenced from one sample in a study of pediatric ulcerative colitis. The assay was immunoSEQ multiplex PCR, and TCRdb's table has in-frame clones only and misses some. Of approximately 13,000 clones in the sample, approximately 77% were seen once. The rectum was sampled with one to two pinch biopsies at colonoscopy. The source material was gut tissue. The receptors come from a boy aged 5 to 17 who was a control in a study of pediatric ulcerative colitis.

On this clone itself: An end of the junction differs from the germline gene, which may be a read error. J is TRBJ2-5 and V is TRBV7-7; the D is unclear. There are 15 residues in the CDR3. CDR1 and CDR2 from the germline V gene are SSHAT and FNYEAQ (reference sequence). DNA for the CDR3: TGTGCTAGCAGCTTAGGTGGGGTAGTTCAAGAGACCCAGTACTTC. This codes for CASSLGGVVQETQYF.

This clone was counted between two and nine times. The chain recombines TRBV2 with TRBJ2-7, with D unclear. The CDR3 has 13 amino acids. Trimming left V 5 bases short and J 1 base short, with 9 bases between. Germline assignment: CDR1 SNHLY and CDR2 FYNNEI. This CDR3 is CASSRDSSYEQYF. The CDR3 DNA reads TGTGCCAGCAGTCGAGACTCGTCCTACGAGCAGTACTTC.

The chain couples TRBV19 to TRBJ2-1; 11 nucleotides line up with TRBD2. The CDR3 runs to 17 residues. Trimming removed 5 bases from V and 0 bases from J; junction bases left unmatched: 6. Germline V CDR1 and CDR2: LNHDA, SQIVND (reference sequence). CDR3 loop: CASSGLAGGSSYNEQFF. Written as DNA, the CDR3 is TGTGCCAGTAGTGGGCTAGCGGGAGGAAGCTCCTACAATGAGCAGTTCTTC.

The rearrangement uses TRBV2 and TRBJ2-3; 8 bases agree with TRBD2. The CDR3 is 14 amino acids. The V and J ends lost 7 bases and 1 base, in that order; junction bases with no gene match: 4. The germline V gene encodes CDR1 SNHLY and CDR2 FYNNEI. The CDR3 bases are TGTGCCAGCACCCGGGGGGGTGGCACAGATACGCAGTATTTT. This translates into CASTRGGGTDTQYF. The whole variable domain, filled in from reference TRBV2 and TRBJ2-3, reads EPEVTQTPSHQVTQMGQEVILRCVPISNHLYFYWYRQILGQKVEFLVSFYNNEISEKSEIFDDQFSVERPDGSNFTLKIRSTKLEDSAMYFCASTRGGGTDTQYFGPGTRLTVL.

The rearrangement links TRBV6-5 to TRBJ2-1; D gene unclear. The CDR3 totals 15 residues. Germline lookup yields CDR1 MNHEY and CDR2 SVGAGI. Deletions cut 5 bases from V and 0 bases from J, with 11 bases between. The CDR3 loop reads CASSRDWNSYNEQFF. The CDR3 DNA follows: TGTGCCAGCAGTCGTGACTGGAACTCCTACAATGAGCAGTTCTTC.

V usage is TRBV10-1 and J usage is TRBJ1-4; 7 positions agree with TRBD1. V lost 4 bases, J lost 4 bases, and 0 bases stayed unmatched. Germline lookup yields CDR1 WNHNN and CDR2 SYGVQD (reference sequence). CDR3 length: 13 residues. DNA of the CDR3: TGCGCCAGCAGTGCAGGGGGTAATGAAAAACTGTTTTTT. This translates into CASSAGGNEKLFF.

The chain couples TRBV7-2 to TRBJ2-2, with a possible D match to TRBD2 (5 bases). Trimming left V 3 bases short and J 0 bases short, with 11 bases between. The CDR3 spans 16 residues. Germline values: CDR1 SGHTA, CDR2 FQGNSA. CDR3 coding DNA: TGTGCCAGCAGCTTTGTCGGCGGGTCGAACACCGGGGAGCTGTTTTTT. Translated, it gives CASSFVGGSNTGELFF. The complete variable domain, with remaining parts taken from reference TRBV7-2 and TRBJ2-2, reads GAGVSQSPSNKVTEKGKDVELRCDPISGHTALYWYRQSLGQGLEFLIYFQGNSAPDKSGLPSDRFSAERTGGSVSTLTIQRTQQEDSAVYLCASSFVGGSNTGELFFGEGSRLTVL.

The chain recombines TRBV29-1 with TRBJ2-2; the D gene could be TRBD1 or TRBD2 (6 bases each). Germline CDR1 and CDR2: SQVTM and ANQGSEA. The CDR3 length is 14 residues. In nucleotides, the CDR3 is TGCAGTGGGTGGGGGGCGACTAACACCGGGGAGCTGTTTTTT. Translation gives CSGWGATNTGELFF.

This clone was counted a single time. The chain recombines TRBV2 with TRBJ2-3; D may be TRBD1 or TRBD2 (5 bases each). V lost 10 bases and J 2 bases, leaving 22 bases between the germline ends. CDR1 SNHLY and CDR2 FYNNEI come from the germline V gene. This CDR3 region has 16 residues. The CDR3 coding sequence is TGTGCCATCCTCCCCTCCGGGGCTCGAGTCACAGATACGCAGTATTTT. This gives the protein CAILPSGARVTDTQYF.